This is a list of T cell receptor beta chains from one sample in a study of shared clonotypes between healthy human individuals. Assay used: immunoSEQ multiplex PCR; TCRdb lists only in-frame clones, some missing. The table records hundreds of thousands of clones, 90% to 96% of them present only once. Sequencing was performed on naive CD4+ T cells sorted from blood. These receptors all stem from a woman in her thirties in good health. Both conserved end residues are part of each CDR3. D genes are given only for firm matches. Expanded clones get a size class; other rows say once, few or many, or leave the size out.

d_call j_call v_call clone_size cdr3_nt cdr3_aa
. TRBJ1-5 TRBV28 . TGTGCCAGCAGTCGTTGGGGCGGCGCGAGGCCCCAGCATTTT CASSRWGGARPQHF
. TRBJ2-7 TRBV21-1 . TGTGCCAGCACCACACCAGGGACACAAACCTACGAGCAGTACTTC CASTTPGTQTYEQYF
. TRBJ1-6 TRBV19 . TGTGCCAGTAGCCCGACGGCGGAGGCTATGTGGCCCCTCCACTTT CASSPTAEAMWPLHF
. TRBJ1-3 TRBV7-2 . TGTGCCAGCAGCTTAGAGGCCCCCAGGGGCTCTGGAAACACCATATATTTT CASSLEAPRGSGNTIYF
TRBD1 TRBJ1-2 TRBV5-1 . TGCGCCAGCAGCTTGTACCAGGGGGGACTCTATGGCTACACCTTC CASSLYQGGLYGYTF
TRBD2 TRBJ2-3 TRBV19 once TGTGCCAGTAGGTTAAGACCGGGACTAGCTGAAGATACGCAGTATTTT CASRLRPGLAEDTQYF
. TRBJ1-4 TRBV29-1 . TGCAGCGTTGCCCACGGAAACAATGAAAAACTGTTTTTT CSVAHGNNEKLFF
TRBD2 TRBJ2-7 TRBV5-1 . TGCGCCAGCAGCAGCGGACTAGCCGCCTACGAGCAGTACTTC CASSSGLAAYEQYF
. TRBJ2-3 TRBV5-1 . TGCGCCAGCAGCCGCGGGCGGGACAGACTCACAGATACGCAGTATTTT CASSRGRDRLTDTQYF
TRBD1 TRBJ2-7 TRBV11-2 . TGTGCCAGCAGCTTGGACAGGGGTTACGAGCAGTACTTC CASSLDRGYEQYF